Shown below are 24 T cell receptor beta chains from a single sample sequenced in a study of control samples from healthy donors and cancer patients. Generated by immunoSEQ multiplex PCR, the TCRdb table keeps only in-frame clones and is missing some. The table lists 150,000 or so clones, about 90% of them singletons. The sequenced material came from blood. Receptors originate from a man aged 25-40 years in good health.

The chain recombines TRBV5-1 with TRBJ1-5; D gene unclear. V gave up 2 bases and J gave up 0 bases, with 9 bases separating them. CDR3 length: 15 amino acids. Germline loops: CDR1 SGHRS, CDR2 YFSETQ. This CDR3 reads CASSFEGNSNQPQHF. DNA for the CDR3: TGCGCCAGCAGCTTTGAAGGGAATAGCAATCAGCCCCAGCATTTT.

V is TRBV3-1 (or the pseudogene TRBV3-2) and J is TRBJ1-4; D is ambiguous. The CDR3 loop spans 14 amino acids. From germline, CDR1 is LGHDT and CDR2 YNNKEL (reference sequence). The V and J ends lost 0 bases and 10 bases respectively, with 12 bases between them. CDR3 in amino acids: CASSQDWIARKLFF. The CDR3 DNA sequence: TGTGCCAGCAGCCAAGATTGGATCGCCAGAAAACTGTTTTTT.

This chain uses TRBV5-5 with TRBJ2-5; D remains ambiguous. V was pared by 4 bases and J by 4 bases, with 8 bases between. There are 12 residues in the CDR3. Germline V gene sequence: CDR1 SGHKS, CDR2 YYEKEE (reference sequence). CDR3 amino acids: CASSQRAETQYF. The CDR3 DNA follows: TGTGCCAGCAGCCAACGGGCAGAGACCCAGTACTTC.

CDR3 amino acids: CSVERVVGNTIYF. DNA of the CDR3: TGCAGCGTTGAACGGGTGGTTGGAAACACCATATATTTT. The chain joins TRBV29-1 to TRBJ1-3; D call uncertain. This CDR3 has 13 residues. The V end was cut by 2 bases, the J end by 3 bases, with 8 bases between. Germline CDR1 SQVTM, CDR2 ANQGSEA.

This clone has just one count. The gene calls are TRBV6-5 and TRBJ1-2; TRBD1 matches 9 bases. With 4 bases clipped from V and 8 bases from J, the junction kept 11 bases outside the gene matches. The CDR3 length is 15 residues. The germline CDR1 and CDR2 sequences are MNHEY and SVGAGI. This CDR3 reads CASSSLGTGSNGYTF. The CDR3 bases are TGTGCCAGCAGTTCCCTAGGGACAGGGAGTAACGGCTACACCTTC.

This rearrangement joins TRBV6-5 to TRBJ1-5; 8 bases are a match to TRBD1. Germline lookup yields CDR1 MNHEY and CDR2 SVGAGI. The CDR3 has 15 residues. Trimming cost V 5 bases and J 3 bases; bases outside gene matches: 6. The CDR3, as DNA: TGTGCCAGCAGTAAACAGACAGGGGCCAATCAGCCCCAGCATTTT. Its protein is CASSKQTGANQPQHF.

The V and J genes are TRBV28 and TRBJ1-5; D is undetermined. Germline assignment: CDR1 MDHEN and CDR2 SYDVKM. This CDR3 comprises 12 residues. V lost 7 bases to trimming and J lost 7 bases, with 11 bases between them. The CDR3 DNA reads TGTGCCAGCACCCCTGAGGCCCAGCCCCAGCATTTT. It specifies CASTPEAQPQHF. The full variable domain, with the rest looked up from reference TRBV28 and TRBJ1-5, is DVKVTQSSRYLVKRTGEKVFLECVQDMDHENMFWYRQDPGLGLRLIYFSYDVKMKEKGDIPEGYSVSREKKERFSLILESASTNQTSMYLCASTPEAQPQHFGDGTRLSIL.

The chain joins TRBV7-8 to TRBJ2-1, with TRBD2 identical over 11 bases. Germline V CDR1 and CDR2: SGHVS, FQNEAQ. V gave up 2 bases and J gave up 6 bases; unmatched junction bases: 15. This CDR3 has 19 amino acids. The CDR3 DNA reads TGTGCCAGCAGCTTAACCCTCCTGGTAGCGGGAGGGCCAGTCAATGAGCAGTTCTTC. This sequence encodes CASSLTLLVAGGPVNEQFF.

The chain employs TRBV6-5 and TRBJ1-1; D uncertain. Trimming shortened V by 2 bases and J by 1 base, and 14 bases separated the two germline ends. This CDR3 has 16 amino acids. The germline V gene encodes CDR1 MNHEY and CDR2 SVGAGI. In DNA form, the CDR3 reads TGTGCCAGCAGTTACATTGTTATACGGCAGAACACTGAAGCTTTCTTT. Protein: CASSYIVIRQNTEAFF.

This rearrangement joins TRBV30 to TRBJ2-3; D is undetermined. CDR3 length equals 11 residues. Trimming pared 3 bases from V and 2 bases from J, leaving 3 bases between. Germline V gene sequence: CDR1 GTSNPN, CDR2 SVGIG (reference sequence). CDR3 DNA sequence: TGTGCCTGGAGCGTCACAGATACGCAGTATTTT. Translation: CAWSVTDTQYF. Based on the CDR3 plus reference TRBV30 and TRBJ2-3, the full variable domain is SQTIHQWPATLVQPVGSPLSLECTVEGTSNPNLYWYRQAAGRGLQLLFYSVGIGQISSEVPQNLSASRPQDRQFILSSKKLLLSDSGFYLCAWSVTDTQYFGPGTRLTVL.

This CDR3 reads CASSLHRGQWANYGYTF. The CDR3 DNA is TGCGCCAGCAGCCTACACCGGGGACAGTGGGCTAACTATGGCTACACCTTC. The chain uses TRBV4-1 and TRBJ1-2; 7 bases fit TRBD1. This CDR3 is built from 17 residues. The junction had 11 bases not matched to a gene; V was cut back by 4 bases and J by 0 bases. The germline gives CDR1 MGHRA, CDR2 YSYEKL.

The chain combines TRBV28 with TRBJ1-2, with D unresolved. V lost 6 bases and J lost 5, with 10 bases in between. There are 12 residues in the CDR3. The germline V gene encodes CDR1 MDHEN and CDR2 SYDVKM. CDR3 sequence: CASRNTRYGYTF. The CDR3 coding sequence is TGTGCCAGCAGAAACACGCGTTATGGCTACACCTTC.

CDR3: CASRRGEINQPQHF. Here the CDR3 DNA reads TGTGCCAGCAGGAGAGGGGAGATCAATCAGCCCCAGCATTTT. The chain recombines TRBV2 with TRBJ1-5, with a tentative D call TRBD1 (5 bases). The CDR3 covers 14 residues. From germline, CDR1 is SNHLY and CDR2 FYNNEI. Trimming pared 6 bases from V and 3 bases from J, leaving 12 bases between.

This clone was picked up one time. The rearrangement uses TRBV6-5 and TRBJ2-7; tentatively, D is TRBD1 or TRBD2 (5 bases each). Germline V lookup: CDR1 MNHEY, CDR2 SVGAGI. The CDR3 runs to 15 residues. Deletions cut 6 bases from V and 0 bases from J, with 15 bases between. The chain's CDR3 is CASRDPGTGSYEQYF. The CDR3 nucleotides are TGTGCCAGCAGAGACCCGGGAACAGGCTCCTACGAGCAGTACTTC.

The chain has TRBV19 and TRBJ2-1; 9 bases map to TRBD2. Germline CDR1 is LNHDA and CDR2 is SQIVND (reference sequence). V shed 6 bases and J 8 bases; nucleotides not matched to a gene: 11. The CDR3 loop spans 15 amino acids. DNA for the CDR3: TGTGCCAGTAGAAAAACCCTAGCGGGGAAAGATGAGCAGTTCTTC. Translating it yields CASRKTLAGKDEQFF. The whole variable domain, filled in from reference TRBV19 and TRBJ2-1, reads DGGITQSPKYLFRKEGQNVTLSCEQNLNHDAMYWYRQDPGQGLRLIYYSQIVNDFQKGDIAEGYSVSREKKESFPLTVTSAQKNPTAFYLCASRKTLAGKDEQFFGPGTRLTVL.

J is TRBJ1-1 and V is TRBV19; TRBD1 aligns across 8 bases. Trimming at V came to 3 bases and at J to 5 bases, leaving 14 bases not matched to a gene. Germline-derived CDR1 and CDR2 are LNHDA and SQIVND (reference sequence). This CDR3 has 17 residues. CDR3 coding DNA: TGTGCCAGTAGTATGGGAGGGAACAGGGGGGTTCGGACTGAAGCTTTCTTT. Its translation: CASSMGGNRGVRTEAFF.

The rearrangement links TRBV12-3 or TRBV12-4 to TRBJ2-1; the D gene is possibly TRBD1 (5 bases). Between the trimmed V and J ends, which lost 8 bases and 12 bases, there was a span of 14 bases. The CDR3 length is 11 residues. In DNA form, the CDR3 reads TGTGCCAGCTACAGCCAGGGTCCGCAGTTCTTC. Amino acid sequence: CASYSQGPQFF.

The chain employs TRBV2 and TRBJ2-7; TRBD2 agrees at 9 bases. The junction had 7 bases not matched to a gene; V was cut back by 5 bases and J by 2 bases. The CDR3 consists of 15 residues. Looked up from germline, CDR1 is SNHLY and CDR2 is FYNNEI. The CDR3 region has the DNA TGTGCCAGCAGTACAAGGGGCGGGGGGGCCTACGAGCAGTACTTC. It encodes CASSTRGGGAYEQYF.

This chain links TRBV6-2 or TRBV6-3 with TRBJ1-2; D might be TRBD1 (6 bases). V was clipped by 2 bases and J by 8 bases, with 12 bases between them. This CDR3 is 13 amino acids long. CDR1 and CDR2 (germline): MNHEY, SVGEGT. The CDR3 sequence: CASSYGQPNGYTF. In DNA form, the CDR3 reads TGTGCCAGCAGTTACGGACAGCCCAACGGCTACACCTTC.

The chain carries TRBV5-1 and TRBJ2-1, with 10 bases lining up with TRBD2. Germline V lookup: CDR1 SGHRS, CDR2 YFSETQ. The CDR3 spans 17 residues. J lost 1 base, V lost 1 base, and 5 bases had no gene match. DNA of the CDR3: TGCGCCAGCAGCTTGACCCCAGCGGGAGGGTCCTACAATGAGCAGTTCTTC. The encoded protein is CASSLTPAGGSYNEQFF. Filled out from reference TRBV5-1 and TRBJ2-1, the complete variable domain reads KAGVTQTPRYLIKTRGQQVTLSCSPISGHRSVSWYQQTPGQGLQFLFEYFSETQRNKGNFPGRFSGRQFSNSRSEMNVSTLELGDSALYLCASSLTPAGGSYNEQFFGPGTRLTVL.

The chain recombines TRBV15 with TRBJ1-1; TRBD1 aligns across 7 bases. The V and J ends lost 0 bases and 3 bases, in that order; junction bases with no gene match: 7. This CDR3 has 16 residues. In germline, CDR1 is LNHNV, CDR2 YYDKDF (reference sequence). The CDR3 nucleotides are TGTGCCACCAGCAGAGAGGAGGGGGCAGAGGACACTGAAGCTTTCTTT. This encodes CATSREEGAEDTEAFF. The whole variable domain, remainder taken from reference TRBV15 and TRBJ1-1, is DAMVIQNPRYQVTQFGKPVTLSCSQTLNHNVMYWYQQKSSQAPKLLFHYYDKDFNNEADTPDNFQSRRPNTSFCFLDIRSPGLGDTAMYLCATSREEGAEDTEAFFGQGTRLTVV.

The chain couples TRBV24-1 to TRBJ2-3; D possibly corresponds to TRBD1 (6 bases). The CDR3 consists of 15 residues. Between the trimmed V and J ends, which lost 0 bases and 2 bases, there was a span of 8 bases. The germline gives CDR1 KGHDR, CDR2 SFDVKD. CDR3 bases: TGTGCCACCAGTGATTTGGACAGGAACACAGATACGCAGTATTTT. The encoded protein is CATSDLDRNTDTQYF.

The chain combines TRBV19 with TRBJ1-2, with no clear D. This CDR3 has 15 residues. V lost 1 base and J lost 4, with 13 bases in between. Looked up from germline, CDR1 is LNHDA and CDR2 is SQIVND (reference sequence). CDR3 sequence reads: CASSIGTQYGYGYTF. The CDR3 bases are TGTGCCAGTAGTATAGGGACCCAATACGGCTATGGCTACACCTTC.

The J gene is TRBJ2-5, the V gene TRBV2; D possibly uses TRBD1 or TRBD2 (6 bases each). CDR3 length: 15 residues. In germline, CDR1 is SNHLY, CDR2 FYNNEI. V shed 6 bases and J shed 5 bases, with 19 bases lying between them. The CDR3 protein is CASSMGTGAGETQYF. DNA for the CDR3: TGTGCCAGCAGCATGGGGACGGGGGCCGGGGAGACCCAGTACTTC.